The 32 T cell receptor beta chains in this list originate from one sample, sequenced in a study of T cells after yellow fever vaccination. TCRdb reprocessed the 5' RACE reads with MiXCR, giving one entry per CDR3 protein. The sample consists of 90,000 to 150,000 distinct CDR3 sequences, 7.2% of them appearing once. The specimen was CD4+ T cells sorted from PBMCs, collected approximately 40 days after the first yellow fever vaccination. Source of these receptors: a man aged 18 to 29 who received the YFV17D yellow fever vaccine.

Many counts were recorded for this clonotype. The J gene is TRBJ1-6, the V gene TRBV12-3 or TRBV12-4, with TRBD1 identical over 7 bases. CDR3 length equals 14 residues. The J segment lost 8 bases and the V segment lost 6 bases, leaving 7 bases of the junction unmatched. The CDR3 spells CASRSGTAYSPLHF. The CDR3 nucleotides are TGTGCCAGCAGGAGCGGGACAGCCTATTCACCCCTCCACTTT.

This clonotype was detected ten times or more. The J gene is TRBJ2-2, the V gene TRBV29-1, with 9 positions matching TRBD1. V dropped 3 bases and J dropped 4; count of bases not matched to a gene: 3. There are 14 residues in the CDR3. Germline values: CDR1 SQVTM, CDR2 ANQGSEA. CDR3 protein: CSVDKTGGTGELFF. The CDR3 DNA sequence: TGCAGCGTTGATAAGACAGGGGGCACCGGGGAGCTGTTTTTT.

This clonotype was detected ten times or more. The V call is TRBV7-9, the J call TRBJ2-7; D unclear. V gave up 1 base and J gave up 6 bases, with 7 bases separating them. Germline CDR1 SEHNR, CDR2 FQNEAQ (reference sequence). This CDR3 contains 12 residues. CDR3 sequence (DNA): TGTGCCAGCAGCTTAGGGGGTTCCGAGCAGTACGTC. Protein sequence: CASSLGGSEQYV.

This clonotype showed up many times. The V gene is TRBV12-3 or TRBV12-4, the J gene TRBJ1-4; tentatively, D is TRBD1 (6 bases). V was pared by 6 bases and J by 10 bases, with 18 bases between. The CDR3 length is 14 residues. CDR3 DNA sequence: TGTGCCAGCAGCACGACGGGACACAAGGGAAAACTGTTTTTT. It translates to CASSTTGHKGKLFF.

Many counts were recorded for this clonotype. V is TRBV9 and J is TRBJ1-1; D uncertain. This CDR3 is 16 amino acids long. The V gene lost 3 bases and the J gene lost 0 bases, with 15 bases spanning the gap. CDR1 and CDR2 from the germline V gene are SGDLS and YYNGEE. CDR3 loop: CASSASAGLLNTEAFF. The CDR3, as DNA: TGTGCCAGCAGCGCCTCGGCCGGTCTATTGAACACTGAAGCTTTCTTT.

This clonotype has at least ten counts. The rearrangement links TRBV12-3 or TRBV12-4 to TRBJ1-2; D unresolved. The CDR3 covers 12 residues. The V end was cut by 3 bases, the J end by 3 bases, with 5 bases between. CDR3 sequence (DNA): TGTGCCAGCAGTTTCGGAGACTATGGCTACACCTTC. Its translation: CASSFGDYGYTF.

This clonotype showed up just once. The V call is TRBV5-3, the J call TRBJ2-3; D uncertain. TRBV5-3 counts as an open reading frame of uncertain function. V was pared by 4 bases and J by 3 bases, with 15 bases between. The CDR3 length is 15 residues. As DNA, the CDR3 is TGTGCCAGAAGCCCCGGGCCCCTCTGTACAGATACGCAGTATTTT. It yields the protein CARSPGPLCTDTQYF.

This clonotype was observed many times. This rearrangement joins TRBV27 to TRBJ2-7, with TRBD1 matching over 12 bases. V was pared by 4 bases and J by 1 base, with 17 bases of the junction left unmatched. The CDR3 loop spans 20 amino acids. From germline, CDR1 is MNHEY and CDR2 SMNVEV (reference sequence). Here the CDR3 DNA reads TGTGCCAGCAGTTCCCGGCCGGGACAGGGGGCGGGAGTTGGGTCCTACGAGCAGTACGTC. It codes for CASSSRPGQGAGVGSYEQYV.

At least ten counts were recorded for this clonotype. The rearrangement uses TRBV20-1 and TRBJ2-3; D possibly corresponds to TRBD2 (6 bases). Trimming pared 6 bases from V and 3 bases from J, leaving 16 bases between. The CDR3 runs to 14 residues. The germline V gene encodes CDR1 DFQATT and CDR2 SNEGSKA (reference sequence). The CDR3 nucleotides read TGCAGTGCCCCGGGACTTACAAGTACAGATACGCAGTATTTT. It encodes CSAPGLTSTDTQYF.

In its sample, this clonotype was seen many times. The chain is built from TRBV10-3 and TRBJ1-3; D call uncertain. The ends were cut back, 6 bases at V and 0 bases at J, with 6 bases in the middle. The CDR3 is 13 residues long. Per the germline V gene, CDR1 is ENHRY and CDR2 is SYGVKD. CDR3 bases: TGTGCCATCAGCGCAGCCTCTGGAAACACCATATATTTT. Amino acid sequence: CAISAASGNTIYF.

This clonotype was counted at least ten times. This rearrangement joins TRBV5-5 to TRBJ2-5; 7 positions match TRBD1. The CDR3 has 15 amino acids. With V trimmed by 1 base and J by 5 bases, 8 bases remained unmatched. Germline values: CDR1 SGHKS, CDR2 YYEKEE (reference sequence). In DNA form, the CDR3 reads TGTGCCAGCAGCTTGTTTCGACAGGGTGGGGAGACCCAGTACTTC. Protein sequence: CASSLFRQGGETQYF.

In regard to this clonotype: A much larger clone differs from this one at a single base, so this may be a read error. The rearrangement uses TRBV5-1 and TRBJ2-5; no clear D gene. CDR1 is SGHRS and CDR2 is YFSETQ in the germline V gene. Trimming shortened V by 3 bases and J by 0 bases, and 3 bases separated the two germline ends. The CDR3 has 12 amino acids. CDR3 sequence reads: CASSCDQETQYF. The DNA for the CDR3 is TGCGCCAGCAGCTGTGACCAAGAGACCCAGTACTTC.

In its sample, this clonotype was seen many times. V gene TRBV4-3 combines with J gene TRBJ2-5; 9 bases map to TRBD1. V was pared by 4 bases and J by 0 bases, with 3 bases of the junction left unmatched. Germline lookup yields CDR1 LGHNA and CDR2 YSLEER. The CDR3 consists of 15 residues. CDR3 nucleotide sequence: TGCGCCAGCAGCCGCGGACAGGGGTACCAAGAGACCCAGTACTTC. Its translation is CASSRGQGYQETQYF.

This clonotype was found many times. CDR3 in DNA: TGTGCCAGCAGGGGGAGCACAGGGCTGATGAACACTGAAGCTTTCTTT. Protein product: CASRGSTGLMNTEAFF. V and J are TRBV25-1 and TRBJ1-1, with D perhaps TRBD1 (6 bases). With 6 bases removed from V and 0 bases from J, the gap between germline ends came to 17 bases. Germline CDR1 and CDR2: MGHDK and SYGVNS. This CDR3 is 16 amino acids long.

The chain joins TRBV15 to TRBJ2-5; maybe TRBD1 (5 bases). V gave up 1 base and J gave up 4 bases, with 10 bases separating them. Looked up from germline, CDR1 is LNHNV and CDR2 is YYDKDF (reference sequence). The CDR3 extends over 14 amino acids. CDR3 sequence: CATSRVRDGETQYF. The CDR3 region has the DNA TGTGCCACCAGCAGAGTCAGGGATGGAGAGACCCAGTACTTC.

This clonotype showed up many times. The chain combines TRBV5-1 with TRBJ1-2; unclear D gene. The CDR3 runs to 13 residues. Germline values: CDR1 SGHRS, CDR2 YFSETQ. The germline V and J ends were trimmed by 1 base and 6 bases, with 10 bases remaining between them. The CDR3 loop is CASSLRAEHGYTF. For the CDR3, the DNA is TGCGCCAGCAGCTTGAGAGCGGAACATGGCTACACCTTC.

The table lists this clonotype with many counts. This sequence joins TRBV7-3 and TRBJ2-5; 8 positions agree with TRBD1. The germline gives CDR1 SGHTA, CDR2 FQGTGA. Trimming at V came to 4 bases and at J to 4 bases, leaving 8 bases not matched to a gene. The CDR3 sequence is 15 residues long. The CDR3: CASSSSGGKGETQYF. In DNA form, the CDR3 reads TGTGCCAGCAGCTCATCAGGGGGCAAAGGAGAGACCCAGTACTTC. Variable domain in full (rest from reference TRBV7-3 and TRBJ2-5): GAGVSQTPSNKVTEKGKYVELRCDPISGHTALYWYRQSLGQGPEFLIYFQGTGAADDSGLPNDRFFAVRPEGSVSTLKIQRTERGDSAVYLCASSSSGGKGETQYFGPGTRLLVL.

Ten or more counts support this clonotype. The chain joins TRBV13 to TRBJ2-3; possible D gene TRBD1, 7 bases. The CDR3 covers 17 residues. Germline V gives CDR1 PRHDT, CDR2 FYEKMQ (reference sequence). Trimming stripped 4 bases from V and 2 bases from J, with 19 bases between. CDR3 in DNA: TGTGCCAGCAGCTCCCGCCCGGAGGGGGCTCACACAGATACGCAGTATTTT. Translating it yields CASSSRPEGAHTDTQYF.

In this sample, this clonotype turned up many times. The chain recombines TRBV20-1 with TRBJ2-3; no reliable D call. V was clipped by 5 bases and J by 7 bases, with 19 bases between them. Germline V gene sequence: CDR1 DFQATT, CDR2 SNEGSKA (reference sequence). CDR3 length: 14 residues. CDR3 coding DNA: TGCAGTGCTCCTCTGCCACCCAGCCACAATACGCAGTATTTT. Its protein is CSAPLPPSHNTQYF.

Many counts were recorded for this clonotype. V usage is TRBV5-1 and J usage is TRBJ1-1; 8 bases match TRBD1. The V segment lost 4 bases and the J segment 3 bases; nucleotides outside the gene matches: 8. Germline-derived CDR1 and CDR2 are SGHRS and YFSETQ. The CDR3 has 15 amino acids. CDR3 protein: CASSMLPGQDTEAFF. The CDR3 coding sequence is TGCGCCAGCAGCATGCTCCCGGGACAGGACACTGAAGCTTTCTTT.

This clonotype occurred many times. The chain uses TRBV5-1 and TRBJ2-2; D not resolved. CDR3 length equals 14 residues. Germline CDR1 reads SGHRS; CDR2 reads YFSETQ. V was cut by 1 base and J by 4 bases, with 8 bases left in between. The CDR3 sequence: CASSLFSTTGELFF. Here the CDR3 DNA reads TGCGCCAGCAGCTTGTTCTCGACCACCGGGGAGCTGTTTTTT.

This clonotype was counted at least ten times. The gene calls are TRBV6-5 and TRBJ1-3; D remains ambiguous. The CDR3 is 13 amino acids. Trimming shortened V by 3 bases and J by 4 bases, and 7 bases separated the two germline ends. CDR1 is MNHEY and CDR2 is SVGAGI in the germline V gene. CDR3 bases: TGTGCCAGCAGTTATAACCCAGGAAACACCATATATTTT. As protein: CASSYNPGNTIYF.

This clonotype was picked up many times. The CDR3 DNA follows: TGTGCCAGCAGCATGACACAGAACACTGAAGCTTTCTTT. Protein sequence: CASSMTQNTEAFF. J is TRBJ1-1 and V is TRBV7-2; D is unresolved. The germline CDR1 and CDR2 sequences are SGHTA and FQGNSA. V lost 5 bases and J 1 base, leaving 8 bases between the germline ends. This CDR3 region has 13 residues.

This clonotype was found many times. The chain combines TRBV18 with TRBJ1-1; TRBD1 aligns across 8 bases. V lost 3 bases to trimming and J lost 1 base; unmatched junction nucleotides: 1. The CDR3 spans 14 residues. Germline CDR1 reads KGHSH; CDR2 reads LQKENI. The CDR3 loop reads CASSPGQANTEAFF. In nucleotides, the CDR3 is TGTGCCAGCTCACCGGGACAGGCGAACACTGAAGCTTTCTTT.

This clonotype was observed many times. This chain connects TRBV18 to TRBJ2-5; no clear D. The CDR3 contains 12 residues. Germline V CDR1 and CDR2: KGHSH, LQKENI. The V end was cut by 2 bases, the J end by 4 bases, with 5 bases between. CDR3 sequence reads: CASSPSTETQYF. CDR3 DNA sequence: TGTGCCAGCTCACCATCGACAGAGACCCAGTACTTC.

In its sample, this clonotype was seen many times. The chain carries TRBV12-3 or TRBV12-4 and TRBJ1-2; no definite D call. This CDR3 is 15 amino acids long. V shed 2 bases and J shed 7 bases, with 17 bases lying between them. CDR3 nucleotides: TGTGCCAGCAGTTTATTACTGTCAGGCCGGGGTGGCTACACCTTC. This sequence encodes CASSLLLSGRGGYTF.

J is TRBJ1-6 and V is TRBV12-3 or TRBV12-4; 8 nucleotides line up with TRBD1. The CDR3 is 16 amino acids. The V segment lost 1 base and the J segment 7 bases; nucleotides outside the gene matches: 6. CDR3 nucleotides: TGTGCCAGCAGTTTAGGTCCGGGACAGGCGAATTCACCCCTCCACTTT. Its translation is CASSLGPGQANSPLHF.

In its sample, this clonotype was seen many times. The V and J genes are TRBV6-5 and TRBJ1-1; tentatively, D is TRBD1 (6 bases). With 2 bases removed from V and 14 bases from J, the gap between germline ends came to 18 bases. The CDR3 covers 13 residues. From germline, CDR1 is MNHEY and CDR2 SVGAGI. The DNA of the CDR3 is TGTGCCAGCAGTTACCCTGGGGGCAGGATAACCTTCTTT. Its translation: CASSYPGGRITFF.

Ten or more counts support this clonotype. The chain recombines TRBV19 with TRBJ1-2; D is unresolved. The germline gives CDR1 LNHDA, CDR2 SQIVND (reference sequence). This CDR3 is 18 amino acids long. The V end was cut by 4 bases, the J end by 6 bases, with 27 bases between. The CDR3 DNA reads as TGTGCCAGTAGTACCCTCTTTGCCCGGACGGAAATACAGCATGGCTACACCTTC. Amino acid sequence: CASSTLFARTEIQHGYTF.

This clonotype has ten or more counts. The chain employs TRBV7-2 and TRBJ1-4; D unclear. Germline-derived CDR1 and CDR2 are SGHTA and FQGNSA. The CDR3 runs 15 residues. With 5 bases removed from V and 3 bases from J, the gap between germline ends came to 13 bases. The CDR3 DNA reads TGTGCCAGCAGCCGATCAGCAGGCTCTAATGAAAAACTGTTTTTT. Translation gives CASSRSAGSNEKLFF.

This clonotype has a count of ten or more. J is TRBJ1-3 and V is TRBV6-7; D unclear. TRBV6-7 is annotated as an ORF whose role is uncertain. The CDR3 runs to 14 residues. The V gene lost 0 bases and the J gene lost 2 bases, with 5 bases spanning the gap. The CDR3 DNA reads TGTGCCAGCAGTTACTCAGTCACTGGAAACACCATATATTTT. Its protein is CASSYSVTGNTIYF.

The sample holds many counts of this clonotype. The CDR3 DNA is TGTGCCAGCATCGACAGGAACTCCTACAATGAGCAGTTCTTC. Its protein is CASIDRNSYNEQFF. The chain couples TRBV12-3 or TRBV12-4 to TRBJ2-1; tentatively, D is TRBD1 (6 bases). The CDR3 has 14 residues. Trimming took 7 bases from V and 0 from J, leaving 10 bases between them.